Listed below are T cell receptor beta chains from one sample, sequenced in a study of regulatory T cells in long-lasting Graves disease. MiXCR, applied by TCRdb to the multiplex PCR reads, yields one record per CDR3 protein. This table holds roughly 400,000 distinct CDR3 sequences, 14% to 15% found once. The sample was also linked to a second study, of T cells in Graves' hyperthyroidism and ophthalmopathy.

Sequencing used peripheral blood mononuclear cells (PBMCs), obtained at new diagnosis, from a patient treated with antithyroid drugs. Receptor source: a woman between 40 and 55 years old with Graves disease. Both conserved end residues are part of each CDR3. D genes are given only for firm matches. Clone size, where shown, is once, few, many, or a class for clones that have expanded.

>TRBV6-1|-|-|TRBJ2-4
TGTGCCAGCAGTGAAAGGGACTCCGAGAATTTTCAGTACTTC
CASSERDSENFQYF
>TRBV11-3|many|TRBD2|TRBJ2-1
TGTGCCAGCAGCTTAGATAGACTAGCGGGAGTACATGAGCAGTTCTTC
CASSLDRLAGVHEQFF
>TRBV11-1|many|TRBD1|TRBJ2-1
TGTGCCAGCAGCTCCCCGACAGGGCCGGTCAATGAGCAGTTCTTC
CASSSPTGPVNEQFF
>TRBV11-1|many|-|TRBJ2-5
TGTGCCAGCAGCCCCCCACTCGGGACCGCGATAAAAGAGACCCAGTACTTC
CASSPPLGTAIKETQYF
>TRBV12-3/TRBV12-4|many|-|TRBJ1-4
TGTGCCAGCGCAGGGGCCGCCTTTGGAGAAAAACTGTTTTTT
CASAGAAFGEKLFF
>TRBV14|-|-|TRBJ2-7
TGTGCCAGCAGCCTCGTGGGAATAGCGGACGAGCAGTACTTC
CASSLVGIADEQYF
>TRBV11-2|many|-|TRBJ2-7
TGTGCCAGCAGCCCATACTTCGCCTACGAGCAGTACTTC
CASSPYFAYEQYF
>TRBV28|many|TRBD2|TRBJ2-1
TGTGCCAGCAGTTTCTGGACTAGCGGGAGGAATGAGCAGTTCTTC
CASSFWTSGRNEQFF
>TRBV28|many|-|TRBJ2-3
TGTGCCAGCAGTTTTGACAGCGGTACAGATACGCAGTATTTT
CASSFDSGTDTQYF
>TRBV9|many|-|TRBJ2-1
TGTGCCAGCAGCGTAGACCCTAGCGTCAATGAGCAGTTCTTC
CASSVDPSVNEQFF
>TRBV9|-|TRBD1|TRBJ2-2
TGTGCCAGCAGCGTAGGGACAGGGGTCGGGGAGCTGTTTTTT
CASSVGTGVGELFF
>TRBV24-1|many|-|TRBJ1-3
TGTGCCACCAGTTTAAGAGGGATTGGAAACACCATATATTTT
CATSLRGIGNTIYF
>TRBV11-2|-|TRBD1|TRBJ2-2
TGTGCCAGCAGCTTAGGGACAGGGGATTCCGGGGAGCTGTTTTTT
CASSLGTGDSGELFF
>TRBV2|many|-|TRBJ2-1
TGTGCCAGCTTGGTAGATTCCTACAATGAGCAGTTCTTC
CASLVDSYNEQFF
>TRBV11-2|many|-|TRBJ2-5
TGTGCCAGCAGCCCCCGGTCAGAGACCCAGTACTTC
CASSPRSETQYF
>TRBV9|-|-|TRBJ2-1
TGTGCCAGCAGCCCTGACCAGGGCTTCTACAATGAGCAGTTCTTC
CASSPDQGFYNEQFF
>TRBV10-3|many|TRBD2|TRBJ2-5
TGTGCCATCAGCGGGACTAGCGGGGTCCAAGAGACCCAGTACTTC
CAISGTSGVQETQYF
>TRBV5-8|few|-|TRBJ1-4
TGTGCCAGCACCTCCGGACAGATGGCCAATAATGAAAAACTGTTTTTT
CASTSGQMANNEKLFF
>TRBV15|few|-|TRBJ2-1
TGTGCCACCAGCAGAGAGGCAGTGGGCAAGCAGTTCTTC
CATSREAVGKQFF
>TRBV6-2/TRBV6-3|many|-|TRBJ1-1
TGTGCCACCATTCGACAGATGGGTGAAGCTTTCTTT
CATIRQMGEAFF
>TRBV12-3/TRBV12-4|many|-|TRBJ1-5
TGTGCCAGCAGCCGGAACAGGGACGGACAGCCCCAGCATTTT
CASSRNRDGQPQHF
>TRBV12-3/TRBV12-4|many|-|TRBJ2-2
TGTGCCAGCACAGGGGTAGCGGGGAACACCGGGGAGCTGTTTTTT
CASTGVAGNTGELFF
>TRBV9|few|-|TRBJ2-3
TGTGCCAGCACCCCGGGTGAAGATACGCAGTATTTT
CASTPGEDTQYF
>TRBV18|many|-|TRBJ2-3
TGTGCCAGCTCACCAGTCCAGAGCACAGATACGCAGTATTTT
CASSPVQSTDTQYF
>TRBV12-3/TRBV12-4|few|-|TRBJ2-3
TGTGCCAGCAGTTCTGGGCTTGGCGGAAACCTCCTAGATACGCAGTATTTT
CASSSGLGGNLLDTQYF
>TRBV14|many|TRBD2|TRBJ2-7
TGTGCCAGCAGCCCTAGCGGGACCAGTACGATCGAGCAGTACTTC
CASSPSGTSTIEQYF
>TRBV30|many|TRBD1|TRBJ2-5
TGTGCCTGGAGTGCCCGGGGCAGGGGGCGAAGGGAGACCCAGTACTTC
CAWSARGRGRRETQYF
>TRBV12-3/TRBV12-4|-|-|TRBJ2-5
TGTGCCAGCAGTTTTACCGGGATTGAGACCCAGTGCTTC
CASSFTGIETQCF
>TRBV5-6|-|-|TRBJ1-2
TGTGCCAGCAGCTCCCAGGCCCACTATGGCTACACCTTC
CASSSQAHYGYTF
>TRBV12-3/TRBV12-4|once|TRBD2|TRBJ2-1
TGTGCCAGCAGCTCCGGGGGACTAGCGGCCTACAATGAGCAGTTCTTC
CASSSGGLAAYNEQFF
>TRBV28|many|-|TRBJ1-1
TGTGCCAGTGGAAGGTGGGTTGAAGCTTTCTTT
CASGRWVEAFF
>TRBV11-2|many|TRBD1|TRBJ2-7
TGTGCCAGCAGCGTCCTCACAGGGGCATTCGACGAGCAGTACTTC
CASSVLTGAFDEQYF
>TRBV7-2|many|-|TRBJ1-4
TGTGCCAGCAGCCCCTTTCAGGGGCGTAATGAAAAACTGTTTTTT
CASSPFQGRNEKLFF
>TRBV15|many|TRBD1|TRBJ2-5
TGTGCCACCAGCAGAGATCTGTGGGGCAGGGGGTTCCAAGAGACCCAGTACTTC
CATSRDLWGRGFQETQYF
>TRBV7-2|many|TRBD1|TRBJ2-1
TGTGCCAGCAGCTTAGGCAGGGGGCAAGGGAATGAGCAGTTCTTC
CASSLGRGQGNEQFF
>TRBV2|many|-|TRBJ1-3
TGTGCCAGCAGTGATGTGTTACTCACCTCTGGAAACACCATATATTTT
CASSDVLLTSGNTIYF
>TRBV27|many|-|TRBJ2-5
TGTGCCAGCAGTTTATCGGAAGGGAACGGTGAGACCCAGTACTTC
CASSLSEGNGETQYF
>TRBV12-3/TRBV12-4|many|-|TRBJ1-1
TGTGCCAGCAGTTTCCAAAACCTGGTCAGCCAAAACACTGAAGCTTTCTTT
CASSFQNLVSQNTEAFF
>TRBV12-3/TRBV12-4|many|-|TRBJ1-1
TGTGCCAGCAGTTTTCACCGCGCCAGGCCGACCCCTGAAGCTTTCTTT
CASSFHRARPTPEAFF
>TRBV12-3/TRBV12-4|many|-|TRBJ2-1
TGTGCCAGCAGTTTAGGGGGGTTCAGGGATGAGCAGTTCTTC
CASSLGGFRDEQFF
>TRBV28|-|-|TRBJ2-7
TGTGCCAGCAGTTCACAGGGGGGGGTGGGGGAGCAGTACTTC
CASSSQGGVGEQYF
>TRBV12-3/TRBV12-4|many|TRBD1|TRBJ1-1
TGTGCCAGCAGTTCACAGGGGGGCACTGAAGCTTTCTTT
CASSSQGGTEAFF
>TRBV5-4|many|TRBD2|TRBJ2-1
TGTGCCAGCAGCCCGCCGCCTAGCGGGACCTACAATGAGCAGTTCTTC
CASSPPPSGTYNEQFF
>TRBV9|many|-|TRBJ1-4
TGTGCCAGCAGCGTGGATCCCCGAGGAGCCCCACATGCAACTAATGAAAAACTGTTTTTT
CASSVDPRGAPHATNEKLFF
>TRBV10-2|once|TRBD2|TRBJ2-1
TGCGCCAGTTTCATAGCGGGAGCCCCCGGGAATGAGCAGTTCTTC
CASFIAGAPGNEQFF
>TRBV7-9|-|-|TRBJ1-2
TGTGCCAGCAGCTTAGCGCAGGTGGTTGACCTCTATGGCTACACCTTC
CASSLAQVVDLYGYTF
>TRBV6-1|many|-|TRBJ1-5
TGTGCCAGCAGTGAACCACAAAAGGTGACCCCCACAGGTTACAATCAGCCCCAGCATTTT
CASSEPQKVTPTGYNQPQHF
>TRBV5-1|-|TRBD1|TRBJ2-1
TGCGCCAGCAGCTTCCGGGACAGGTCAAGCTCCTACAATGAGCAGTTCTTC
CASSFRDRSSSYNEQFF
>TRBV28|many|-|TRBJ1-2
TGTGCCAGCAGTTTTGAGGGCTATGGCTACACCTTC
CASSFEGYGYTF
>TRBV12-3/TRBV12-4|few|TRBD2|TRBJ2-7
TGTGCCAGCAGACCTAGCGGGTCAACCTACGAGCAGTACTTC
CASRPSGSTYEQYF